A selection of T cell receptor beta chains follows, all from one sample in a study of T cell responses to AZD1222 COVID-19 vaccine. Method: immunoSEQ multiplex PCR; TCRdb's copy keeps in-frame clones and lacks some. The sample gives 200,000 to 300,000 clones, 80% to 95% of which show up once; 0.55% is in the top ten. The sequencing used peripheral blood, collected on day 0 of AZD1222 vaccination. Receptors originate from an adult in good health. CDR3s include the opening cysteine and the closing phenylalanine or tryptophan. D genes are given only for firm matches. A clone size is listed for some rows: how often the clone was seen (once, few, many), or a class if it is expanded.

d_call: TRBD1
j_call: TRBJ1-1
v_call: TRBV7-8
clone_size: -
cdr3_nt: TGTGCCAGCAGCTCATCACAGGGGGGCCTTGAAGCTTTCTTT
cdr3_aa: CASSSSQGGLEAFF

d_call: -
j_call: TRBJ1-2
v_call: TRBV20-1
clone_size: -
cdr3_nt: TGCAGTGCTAGCGGCAGTTATGGCTACACCTTC
cdr3_aa: CSASGSYGYTF

d_call: -
j_call: TRBJ1-6
v_call: TRBV19
clone_size: -
cdr3_nt: TGTGCCAGTGGTCAGGGAATAGATTCACCCCTCCACTTT
cdr3_aa: CASGQGIDSPLHF

d_call: -
j_call: TRBJ1-6
v_call: TRBV2
clone_size: -
cdr3_nt: TGTGCCAGCTACCGGGACGCCAATTCACCCCTCCACTTT
cdr3_aa: CASYRDANSPLHF

d_call: TRBD2
j_call: TRBJ2-3
v_call: TRBV7-2
clone_size: -
cdr3_nt: TGTGCCAGCAGCTCTGGTAGCGGGAGAGATACGCAGTATTTT
cdr3_aa: CASSSGSGRDTQYF

d_call: TRBD2
j_call: TRBJ2-3
v_call: TRBV6-1
clone_size: -
cdr3_nt: TGTGCCAGCAGTGAAGAGCGGGGTTCCTTTACGCAGTATTTT
cdr3_aa: CASSEERGSFTQYF

d_call: TRBD1
j_call: TRBJ1-1
v_call: TRBV27
clone_size: -
cdr3_nt: TGTGCCAGCAGTTCGACAGGGGACACTGAAGCTTTCTTT
cdr3_aa: CASSSTGDTEAFF

d_call: TRBD2
j_call: TRBJ2-1
v_call: TRBV2
clone_size: once
cdr3_nt: TGTGCCAGCAGGCGACTAGCGGGAGTCTATGAGCAGTTCTTC
cdr3_aa: CASRRLAGVYEQFF

d_call: -
j_call: TRBJ1-4
v_call: TRBV7-2
clone_size: -
cdr3_nt: TGTGCCAGCAGCCTTAGAGGGGCCTTTGGGGAAAAACTGTTTTTT
cdr3_aa: CASSLRGAFGEKLFF

d_call: -
j_call: TRBJ2-5
v_call: TRBV20-1
clone_size: -
cdr3_nt: TGCAGTGCCAGGACTGCAGAGACCCAGTACTTC
cdr3_aa: CSARTAETQYF

d_call: TRBD1
j_call: TRBJ2-2
v_call: TRBV4-2
clone_size: -
cdr3_nt: TGTGCCAGCAGCACCCGGACAGGCCCGATCACCGGGGAGCTGTTTTTT
cdr3_aa: CASSTRTGPITGELFF

d_call: -
j_call: TRBJ1-2
v_call: TRBV20-1
clone_size: -
cdr3_nt: TGCAGTGCTATACCAAACTATGGCTACACCTTC
cdr3_aa: CSAIPNYGYTF

d_call: TRBD1
j_call: TRBJ2-7
v_call: TRBV28
clone_size: -
cdr3_nt: TGTGCCAGCAGCCTACCGGGACAGGGGTTATACGAGCAGTACTTC
cdr3_aa: CASSLPGQGLYEQYF

d_call: TRBD2
j_call: TRBJ2-3
v_call: TRBV7-2
clone_size: -
cdr3_nt: TGTGCCAGCAAACTAGCGGGAGGGCGCACAGATACGCAGTATTTT
cdr3_aa: CASKLAGGRTDTQYF

d_call: -
j_call: TRBJ1-1
v_call: TRBV24-1
clone_size: -
cdr3_nt: TGTGCCACCAGTGATCCCGGGTCTGAAGCTTTCTTT
cdr3_aa: CATSDPGSEAFF

d_call: TRBD1
j_call: TRBJ2-1
v_call: TRBV6-2/TRBV6-3
clone_size: -
cdr3_nt: TGTGCCAGCAGTACTCCACCGGGACAGCCTTACTCCTACAATGAGCAGTTCTTC
cdr3_aa: CASSTPPGQPYSYNEQFF

d_call: -
j_call: TRBJ2-7
v_call: TRBV7-9
clone_size: -
cdr3_nt: TGTGCCAGCAGCCCAACCTTCGCGGGATCCTACGAGCAGTACTTC
cdr3_aa: CASSPTFAGSYEQYF

d_call: -
j_call: TRBJ1-2
v_call: TRBV7-9
clone_size: -
cdr3_nt: TGTGCCAGCAGCCTTAGGGGCGACCCGGGAGACTATGGCTACACCTTC
cdr3_aa: CASSLRGDPGDYGYTF

d_call: -
j_call: TRBJ1-1
v_call: TRBV27
clone_size: -
cdr3_nt: TGTGCCAGCAGTGCCACCCCAGTCACTGAAGCTTTCTTT
cdr3_aa: CASSATPVTEAFF

d_call: -
j_call: TRBJ1-1
v_call: TRBV19
clone_size: -
cdr3_nt: TGTGCCAGTAGTATTGGGGGATCGACTGAAGCTTTCTTT
cdr3_aa: CASSIGGSTEAFF

d_call: -
j_call: TRBJ1-3
v_call: TRBV9
clone_size: once
cdr3_nt: TGTGCCAGCAGCGTAGCCGGGACACCCGGAAACACCATATATTTT
cdr3_aa: CASSVAGTPGNTIYF

d_call: -
j_call: TRBJ2-1
v_call: TRBV5-8
clone_size: -
cdr3_nt: TGTGCCAGCAGCTTGGAGGGGAGAGCAGATGAGCAGTTCTTC
cdr3_aa: CASSLEGRADEQFF

d_call: -
j_call: TRBJ1-4
v_call: TRBV3-1/TRBV3-2
clone_size: -
cdr3_nt: TGTGCCAGCAGCCAAGATCTGGCTGGAGAAAAACTGTTTTTT
cdr3_aa: CASSQDLAGEKLFF

d_call: -
j_call: TRBJ2-7
v_call: TRBV6-5
clone_size: once
cdr3_nt: TGTGCCAGCAGCTCTGCCGACGGACCCTACGAGCAGTACTTC
cdr3_aa: CASSSADGPYEQYF

d_call: -
j_call: TRBJ1-6
v_call: TRBV6-6
clone_size: -
cdr3_nt: TGTGCCAGCAGCTTTGGAGGCGATTCACCCCTCCACTTT
cdr3_aa: CASSFGGDSPLHF

d_call: TRBD1
j_call: TRBJ2-7
v_call: TRBV5-1
clone_size: once
cdr3_nt: TGCGCCAGCAGCGCCGGGACAGGGGGGTACGAGCAGTACTTC
cdr3_aa: CASSAGTGGYEQYF

d_call: TRBD1
j_call: TRBJ2-7
v_call: TRBV5-4
clone_size: -
cdr3_nt: TGTGCCAGCAGCCAGGGACAGCGGTCTACAGACGAGCAGTACTTC
cdr3_aa: CASSQGQRSTDEQYF

d_call: -
j_call: TRBJ1-4
v_call: TRBV3-1/TRBV3-2
clone_size: -
cdr3_nt: TGTGCCAGCAGCCAAGAGGGTGCAGGACCTAATGAAAAACTGTTTTTT
cdr3_aa: CASSQEGAGPNEKLFF

d_call: TRBD1
j_call: TRBJ1-2
v_call: TRBV29-1
clone_size: once
cdr3_nt: TGCAGCGTTGAAGTTGCGGGACAGGGATATGGCTACACCTTC
cdr3_aa: CSVEVAGQGYGYTF

d_call: -
j_call: TRBJ2-3
v_call: TRBV7-9
clone_size: -
cdr3_nt: TGTGCCAGCAGCTTATCAGATACGCAGTATTTT
cdr3_aa: CASSLSDTQYF

d_call: TRBD1
j_call: TRBJ2-7
v_call: TRBV4-3
clone_size: -
cdr3_nt: TGCGCCAGCAGCCAAGATCACAGGGGAGAGCAGTACTTC
cdr3_aa: CASSQDHRGEQYF

d_call: TRBD2
j_call: TRBJ2-1
v_call: TRBV6-2/TRBV6-3
clone_size: -
cdr3_nt: TGTGCCAGCAGTTACTCCCTGGGACTAGCGGTCACCTACAATGAGCAGTTCTTC
cdr3_aa: CASSYSLGLAVTYNEQFF

d_call: TRBD2
j_call: TRBJ2-7
v_call: TRBV11-2
clone_size: -
cdr3_nt: TGTGCCAGCAGCGCAGGGACTAGCGGGTCCTACGAGCAGTACTTC
cdr3_aa: CASSAGTSGSYEQYF

d_call: -
j_call: TRBJ1-2
v_call: TRBV3-1/TRBV3-2
clone_size: -
cdr3_nt: TGTGCCAGCAGCCAAGAAGGTTCAGCAGCCTACACCTTC
cdr3_aa: CASSQEGSAAYTF

d_call: -
j_call: TRBJ1-1
v_call: TRBV5-1
clone_size: -
cdr3_nt: TGCGCCAGCAGCTTGGTGCGGGGGGGTAACTGGGGCACTGAAGCTTTCTTT
cdr3_aa: CASSLVRGGNWGTEAFF

d_call: TRBD2
j_call: TRBJ2-3
v_call: TRBV27
clone_size: -
cdr3_nt: TGTGCCAGCAGTTCCCGGACTAGCGGGGACTTCACAGATACGCAGTATTTT
cdr3_aa: CASSSRTSGDFTDTQYF

d_call: -
j_call: TRBJ1-2
v_call: TRBV6-2/TRBV6-3
clone_size: -
cdr3_nt: TGTGCCAGCAGTTATCACGGAGGGAACCTCCACTATGGCTACACCTTC
cdr3_aa: CASSYHGGNLHYGYTF

d_call: TRBD1
j_call: TRBJ2-6
v_call: TRBV28
clone_size: -
cdr3_nt: TGTGCCAGCAGCCTAGACAGGGTGGCCAACGTCCTGACTTTC
cdr3_aa: CASSLDRVANVLTF

d_call: -
j_call: TRBJ1-1
v_call: TRBV7-2
clone_size: -
cdr3_nt: TGTGCCAGCAGCCCCCGACAGGCCACGAACACTGAAGCTTTCTTT
cdr3_aa: CASSPRQATNTEAFF